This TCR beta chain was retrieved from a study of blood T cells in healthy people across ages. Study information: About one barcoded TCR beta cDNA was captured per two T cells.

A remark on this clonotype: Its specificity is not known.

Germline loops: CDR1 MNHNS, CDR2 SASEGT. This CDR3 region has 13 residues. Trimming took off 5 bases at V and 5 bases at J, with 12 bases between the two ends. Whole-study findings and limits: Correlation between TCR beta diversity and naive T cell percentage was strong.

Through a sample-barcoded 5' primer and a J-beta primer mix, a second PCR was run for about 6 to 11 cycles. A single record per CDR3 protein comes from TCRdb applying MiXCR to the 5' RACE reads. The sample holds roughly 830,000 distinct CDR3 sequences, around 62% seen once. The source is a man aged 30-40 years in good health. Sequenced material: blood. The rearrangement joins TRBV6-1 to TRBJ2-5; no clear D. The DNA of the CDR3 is TGTGCCAGCAGTTGGGCAGCCGGGGAGACCCAGTACTTC. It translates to CASSWAAGETQYF.